This note documents a single T cell receptor beta chain sequence. V trimming: 1 base; J trimming: 6 bases; junction bases outside the gene matches: 4. In germline, CDR1 is DFQATT, CDR2 SNEGSKA (reference sequence). This CDR3 contains 15 residues. If no ophthalmopathy progression occurred within 18 months, Graves' hyperthyroidism was stable. RNA transcripts yielded amplified TCR beta CDR3 regions. The primer set for the first-round RT-PCR of the TCR CDR3 was HTBI. Using its own MiXCR run on the multiplex PCR reads, TCRdb lists one record per CDR3 protein. This table has around 540,000 distinct CDR3 sequences, under 60% appearing once. This entry comes from a study of T cells in Graves' hyperthyroidism and ophthalmopathy.

The receptor comes from a woman aged 18-29 years with Graves' hyperthyroidism. J is TRBJ2-7 and V is TRBV20-1; 15 bases line up with TRBD2. The sequenced material came from peripheral blood or thyroid tissue (not recorded which). CDR3 in amino acids: CSARGPGLAGGEQYF. The CDR3 DNA reads TGCAGTGCTAGAGGTCCGGGACTAGCGGGAGGCGAGCAGTACTTC.